This T cell receptor (beta chain) was identified in a study of blood T cell repertoires in COVID-19. Cohorts were determined from participant-reported clinical history. What the recovered Cohort 3 donors had was two negative PCRs, clearance, or symptom resolution. This table comes from immunoSEQ multiplex PCR, and its TCRdb copy is limited to in-frame clones, with some not included. The sample yields about 400,000 clones, 85% to 90% seen once. V lost 3 bases to trimming and J lost 4 bases; unmatched junction nucleotides: 3. The CDR3 length is 14 residues. From germline, CDR1 is SGHTA and CDR2 FQGNSA. The sample consisted of PBMCs or T cells enriched from blood (not recorded which). The sequence was obtained from a woman between 45 and 60 years old who had recovered from COVID-19. The V gene is TRBV7-2, the J gene TRBJ2-7; 10 bases map to TRBD2. The CDR3 spells CASSLASGGYEQYF. CDR3 nucleotides: TGTGCCAGCAGCTTGGCTAGCGGGGGTTACGAGCAGTACTTC.